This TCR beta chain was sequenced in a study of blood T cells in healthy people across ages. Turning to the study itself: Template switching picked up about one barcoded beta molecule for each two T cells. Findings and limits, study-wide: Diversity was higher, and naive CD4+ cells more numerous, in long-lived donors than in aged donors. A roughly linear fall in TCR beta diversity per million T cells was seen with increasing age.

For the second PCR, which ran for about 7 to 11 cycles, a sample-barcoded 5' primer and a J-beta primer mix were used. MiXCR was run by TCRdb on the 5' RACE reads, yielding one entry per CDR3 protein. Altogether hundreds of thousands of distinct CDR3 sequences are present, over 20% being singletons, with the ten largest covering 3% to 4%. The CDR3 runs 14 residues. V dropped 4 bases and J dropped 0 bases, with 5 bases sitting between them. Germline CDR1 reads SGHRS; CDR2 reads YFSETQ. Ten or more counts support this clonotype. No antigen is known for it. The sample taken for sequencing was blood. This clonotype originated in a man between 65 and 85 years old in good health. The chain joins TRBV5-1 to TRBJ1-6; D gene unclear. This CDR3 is CASSLDSYNSPLHF. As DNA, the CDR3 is TGCGCCAGCAGCCTGGACTCCTATAATTCACCCCTCCACTTT. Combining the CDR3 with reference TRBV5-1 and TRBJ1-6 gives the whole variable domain KAGVTQTPRYLIKTRGQQVTLSCSPISGHRSVSWYQQTPGQGLQFLFEYFSETQRNKGNFPGRFSGRQFSNSRSEMNVSTLELGDSALYLCASSLDSYNSPLHFGNGTRLTVT.